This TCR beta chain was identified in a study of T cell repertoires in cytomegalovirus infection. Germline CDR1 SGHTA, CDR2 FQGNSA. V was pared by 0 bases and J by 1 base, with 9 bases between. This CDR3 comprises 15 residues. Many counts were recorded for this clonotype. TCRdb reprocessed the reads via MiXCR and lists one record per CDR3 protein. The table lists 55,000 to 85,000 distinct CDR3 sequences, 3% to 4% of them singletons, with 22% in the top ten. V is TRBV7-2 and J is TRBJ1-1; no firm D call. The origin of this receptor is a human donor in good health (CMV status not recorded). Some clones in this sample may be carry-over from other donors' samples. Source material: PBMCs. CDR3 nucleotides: TGTGCCAGCAGCTTAGCTCCTACGGGGAACACTGAAGCTTTCTTT. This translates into CASSLAPTGNTEAFF. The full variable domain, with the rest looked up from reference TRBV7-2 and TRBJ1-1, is GAGVSQSPSNKVTEKGKDVELRCDPISGHTALYWYRQSLGQGLEFLIYFQGNSAPDKSGLPSDRFSAERTGGSVSTLTIQRTQQEDSAVYLCASSLAPTGNTEAFFGQGTRLTVV.